This entry lists 10 T cell receptor beta chains sequenced from one sample in a study of read filtering for tumor transcriptome and immune sequencing. The library was built from 400 ng RNA with molecular barcoded adaptors for alpha/delta and beta/gamma chains. TCRdb used MiXCR to reprocess the reads, holding one entry per CDR3 protein. The sample lists 94,000 or so distinct CDR3 sequences, roughly an eighth occurring once. Specimen: a population of CD138-negative cells sorted from bone marrow. These TCRs come from a donor at least 40 years old with multiple myeloma.

This rearrangement joins TRBV19 to TRBJ1-2; 8 nucleotides match TRBD1. V was clipped by 5 bases and J by 4 bases; unmatched bases: 6. The length of the CDR3 is 14 residues. Germline V gene data show CDR1 as LNHDA and CDR2 as SQIVND (reference sequence). The CDR3 here is CASSEGQVGYGYTF. Here the CDR3 DNA reads TGTGCCAGTAGTGAGGGACAGGTCGGCTATGGCTACACCTTC. Full variable domain (rest looked up from reference TRBV19 and TRBJ1-2): DGGITQSPKYLFRKEGQNVTLSCEQNLNHDAMYWYRQDPGQGLRLIYYSQIVNDFQKGDIAEGYSVSREKKESFPLTVTSAQKNPTAFYLCASSEGQVGYGYTFGSGTRLTVV.

There are a few counts of this clonotype. The chain recombines TRBV5-5 with TRBJ2-5; 8 bases line up with TRBD2. There are 18 residues in the CDR3. V lost 2 bases to trimming and J lost 3 bases; unmatched junction nucleotides: 15. CDR1 is SGHKS, CDR2 YYEKEE, per germline (reference sequence). The CDR3 reads CASSLFPGLAGGEETQYF. The CDR3 nucleotides read TGTGCCAGCAGCTTATTCCCTGGACTAGCTGGAGGGGAAGAGACCCAGTACTTC.

As regards this clonotype: A much larger clone is a single base away; this may be a read error. The rearrangement uses TRBV10-3 and TRBJ2-5; a possible D gene is TRBD2 (7 bases). Trimming stripped 11 bases from V and 5 bases from J, with 15 bases between. There are 12 residues in the CDR3. Germline V gene sequence: CDR1 ENHRY, CDR2 SYGVKD. In DNA form, the CDR3 reads TGTGCCGGGGGGGCCCCAGGCGAGACCCAGTACTTC. Translation: CAGGAPGETQYF.

This clonotype showed up many times. The genes are TRBV6-5 and TRBJ1-4, with D unresolved. Germline-derived CDR1 and CDR2 are MNHEY and SVGAGI. The CDR3 totals 14 residues. V was shortened by 3 bases and J by 1 base, with 6 bases between the two germline ends. The CDR3 here is CASSYGGTNEKLFF. The CDR3 nucleotides are TGTGCCAGCAGTTATGGAGGAACTAATGAAAAACTGTTTTTT.

This clonotype has a count of ten or more. The chain joins TRBV19 to TRBJ2-1; D might be TRBD1 or TRBD2, each matching 6 bases. Germline CDR1 and CDR2: LNHDA and SQIVND (reference sequence). This CDR3 is built from 15 residues. Trimming stripped 2 bases from V and 2 bases from J, with 10 bases between. CDR3: CASSIRGDAYNEQFF. CDR3 DNA sequence: TGTGCCAGTAGTATAAGGGGGGATGCCTACAATGAGCAGTTCTTC.

This clonotype was counted many times. The J gene is TRBJ2-1, the V gene TRBV20-1; 8 nucleotides agree with TRBD1. The V gene's germline CDR1 is DFQATT and CDR2 SNEGSKA (reference sequence). The CDR3 length is 14 residues. V lost 6 bases and J lost 8; bases outside the gene matches: 12. The CDR3 DNA follows: TGCAGTGCCTTGGCCGGAGCAGGGGGCGATGAGCAGTTCTTC. Translating gives CSALAGAGGDEQFF.

This clonotype was observed at least ten times. The chain combines TRBV6-2 or TRBV6-3 with TRBJ2-1; weak D call: TRBD2 (6 bases). V shed 6 bases and J shed 8 bases, with 20 bases lying between them. CDR3 length: 15 residues. Per the germline V gene, CDR1 is MNHEY and CDR2 is SVGEGT. The CDR3 is CASSRRDPLAYEQFF. The CDR3 DNA reads as TGTGCCAGCAGCAGGCGGGACCCCCTAGCCTATGAGCAGTTCTTC.

This clonotype occurred many times. This chain joins TRBV11-1 and TRBJ2-7; 7 positions agree with TRBD2. This CDR3 spans 13 amino acids. Trimming removed 1 base from V and 5 bases from J; junction bases left unmatched: 2. Germline values: CDR1 SGHAT, CDR2 FQDESV (reference sequence). For the CDR3, the DNA is TGTGCCAGCAGCTTAGGACTAGCCCACGAGCAGTACTTC. Its translation is CASSLGLAHEQYF.

There are many counts of this clonotype. CDR3 residues: CASSVQGTDTGELFF. Written as DNA, the CDR3 is TGTGCCAGCAGCGTACAGGGTACGGACACCGGGGAGCTGTTTTTT. The chain links TRBV7-3 to TRBJ2-2, with TRBD1 as a possible D gene (6 bases). The ends were cut back, 5 bases at V and 3 bases at J, with 13 bases in the middle. The CDR3 has 15 amino acids. CDR1 and CDR2 (germline): SGHTA, FQGTGA.

This clonotype was recorded at least ten times. This chain links TRBV6-2 or TRBV6-3 with TRBJ1-1; D is perhaps TRBD1 (6 bases). Trimming left V 0 bases short and J 4 bases short, with 24 bases between. CDR3 size: 19 residues. CDR1 and CDR2 from the germline V gene are MNHEY and SVGEGT. CDR3 amino acids: CASSYSLLGGVLGATEAFF. In DNA, the CDR3 is TGTGCCAGCAGTTACTCGCTACTCGGGGGCGTCCTTGGGGCCACTGAAGCTTTCTTT.